This TCR beta chain was profiled in a study of blood T cell repertoires in COVID-19. Study-level background: COVID-19 samples from acute and convalescent phases originated in the United States, Italy and Spain. T cells, B-cell-depleted T cells, or PBMCs supplied cDNA or gDNA.

V was clipped by 4 bases and J by 2 bases; unmatched bases: 5. Germline assignment: CDR1 GTSNPN and CDR2 SVGIG (reference sequence). The CDR3 has 15 residues. As handled by the study authors: From reference gene primer amplification, estimates of nucleated cell counts were derived. Libraries were prepared by immunoSEQ multiplex PCR; TCRdb keeps only in-frame clonotypes and omits some of them. The DNA was the basis for D and trimming; V, J and clone size are from that table. In the table there are tens of thousands of clones, 88% of which are singletons. The clonotype originates from a woman aged 80 or over with active COVID-19. The sequencing sample was made of peripheral blood. This chain joins TRBV30 and TRBJ2-2; TRBD2 matches at 9 bases. CDR3 loop: CAWTPGLANTGELFF. DNA for the CDR3: TGTGCCTGGACCCCGGGACTAGCTAACACCGGGGAGCTGTTTTTT.